The TCR beta chain described here comes from a study of memory CD4+ T cells and cytomegalovirus serostatus. Findings and limits, study-wide: The CMV-associated TCR signature appears largely within the CD4+ memory repertoire. Of more than 150 reported CMV TCRbeta sequences, roughly 70 were found in memory CD4+ repertoires.

Single viable CD3+CD4+CD8-CD45RO+ cells were sorted as the memory CD4+ T cells. After thawing, CD4+ T cells were positively selected. TCRdb's copy holds only in-frame clones and misses some; the assay was immunoSEQ multiplex PCR. The sample holds 35,000 to 50,000 clones; more than 60% are singletons and the top ten take about 0.6%. The sample holds a few counts of this clone. The antigen remains unidentified. Trimming pared 3 bases from V and 11 bases from J, leaving 11 bases between. The germline V gene has CDR1 SNHLY and CDR2 FYNNEI. The CDR3 is made up of 13 amino acids. The clonotype comes from an adult in good health and CMV-seronegative. The rearrangement links TRBV2 to TRBJ1-6; D gene ambiguous. The specimen was memory CD4+ T cells from blood. The CDR3 spells CASSDDRITPLHF. CDR3 sequence (DNA): TGTGCCAGCAGTGATGACCGTATTACACCCCTCCACTTT.